A selection of T cell receptor beta chains follows, all from one sample in a study of response to subunit inactivated influenza vaccine. In TCRdb, the RT-PCR reads were re-called with MiXCR into one record per CDR3 protein. The sample consists of hundreds of thousands of distinct CDR3 sequences, 15% to 19% of them appearing once. The specimen was PBMCs from blood, collected about 13 days after vaccination. These receptors came from a man aged 50-59 years who received an inactivated influenza vaccine. CDR3s include the opening cysteine and the closing phenylalanine or tryptophan. A D gene is named only where the DNA matches it firmly. The size of a clone is reported for some rows only, either as once, few or many, or as a class for expanded clones.

abundance: few; d_gene: TRBD2; v_gene: TRBV25-1; j_gene: TRBJ2-2; CDR3aa: CASSRGHSGGNTGELFF; CDR3nt: TGTGCCAGCAGTCGGGGACATAGCGGGGGCAACACCGGGGAGCTGTTTTTT
abundance: -; d_gene: TRBD2; v_gene: TRBV6-5; j_gene: TRBJ2-2; CDR3aa: CASSYSWTSGMTGELFF; CDR3nt: TGTGCCAGCAGTTACTCTTGGACTAGCGGGATGACCGGGGAGCTGTTTTTT
abundance: many; d_gene: -; v_gene: TRBV6-5; j_gene: TRBJ2-7; CDR3aa: CASSYRDASYEQYF; CDR3nt: TGTGCCAGCAGTTACCGGGACGCCTCCTACGAGCAGTACTTC
abundance: many; d_gene: -; v_gene: TRBV7-6; j_gene: TRBJ1-4; CDR3aa: CASSLVAGATNEKLFF; CDR3nt: TGTGCCAGCAGCTTAGTGGCAGGCGCAACTAATGAAAAACTGTTTTTT
abundance: few; d_gene: TRBD1; v_gene: TRBV6-1; j_gene: TRBJ1-2; CDR3aa: CASSTEGAGGYTF; CDR3nt: TGTGCCAGCAGTACAGAGGGGGCCGGTGGCTACACCTTC
abundance: -; d_gene: -; v_gene: TRBV10-3; j_gene: TRBJ2-7; CDR3aa: CAISDLQSSYEQYF; CDR3nt: TGTGCCATCAGCGACCTCCAAAGCTCCTACGAGCAGTACTTC
abundance: few; d_gene: -; v_gene: TRBV20-1; j_gene: TRBJ2-3; CDR3aa: CSPTGRTSTDTQYF; CDR3nt: TGCAGCCCTACCGGGAGAACTAGCACAGATACGCAGTATTTT
abundance: -; d_gene: TRBD1; v_gene: TRBV3-1; j_gene: TRBJ2-3; CDR3aa: CASSQEGTGRTDTQYF; CDR3nt: TGTGCCAGCAGCCAAGAAGGGACAGGACGCACAGATACGCAGTATTTT
abundance: few; d_gene: TRBD2; v_gene: TRBV7-8; j_gene: TRBJ2-1; CDR3aa: CASSPRLAGGWNEQFF; CDR3nt: TGTGCCAGCAGCCCCAGGCTAGCGGGGGGATGGAATGAGCAGTTCTTC
abundance: -; d_gene: TRBD1; v_gene: TRBV11-2; j_gene: TRBJ2-5; CDR3aa: CASNHDRVQETQYF; CDR3nt: TGTGCCAGCAACCATGACAGGGTACAAGAGACCCAGTACTTC
abundance: -; d_gene: -; v_gene: TRBV14; j_gene: TRBJ2-3; CDR3aa: CASSQAISTDTQYF; CDR3nt: TGTGCCAGCAGCCAAGCCATTTCGACAGATACGCAGTATTTT
abundance: few; d_gene: TRBD1; v_gene: TRBV7-2; j_gene: TRBJ2-7; CDR3aa: CASSTTADRVYEQYF; CDR3nt: TGTGCCAGCAGCACGACGGCGGACAGGGTCTACGAGCAGTACTTC
abundance: -; d_gene: -; v_gene: TRBV7-8; j_gene: TRBJ2-7; CDR3aa: CASKPGTFSYEQYF; CDR3nt: TGTGCCAGCAAGCCGGGGACCTTCTCCTACGAGCAGTACTTC
abundance: -; d_gene: -; v_gene: TRBV12-3/TRBV12-4; j_gene: TRBJ2-3; CDR3aa: CASSTVIADTQYF; CDR3nt: TGTGCCAGCAGCACAGTTATCGCAGATACGCAGTATTTT
abundance: few; d_gene: TRBD1; v_gene: TRBV7-8; j_gene: TRBJ2-5; CDR3aa: CASSLTTGGTQYF; CDR3nt: TGTGCCAGCAGCTTAACTACAGGGGGGACCCAGTACTTC
abundance: few; d_gene: -; v_gene: TRBV6-1; j_gene: TRBJ2-7; CDR3aa: CASSEFWGETGSYEQYF; CDR3nt: TGTGCCAGCAGTGAATTTTGGGGGGAGACAGGGTCCTACGAGCAGTACTTC
abundance: -; d_gene: TRBD1; v_gene: TRBV7-8; j_gene: TRBJ2-7; CDR3aa: CASSLGQAGEQYF; CDR3nt: TGTGCCAGCAGCTTGGGACAGGCTGGCGAGCAGTACTTC
abundance: few; d_gene: TRBD1; v_gene: TRBV5-5; j_gene: TRBJ1-1; CDR3aa: CASSRDRGDMNTEAFF; CDR3nt: TGTGCCAGCAGCCGGGACAGGGGGGACATGAACACTGAAGCTTTCTTT
abundance: -; d_gene: -; v_gene: TRBV12-3/TRBV12-4; j_gene: TRBJ1-1; CDR3aa: CASYARMGPEAFF; CDR3nt: TGTGCCAGTTATGCCCGCATGGGGCCTGAAGCTTTCTTT
abundance: few; d_gene: -; v_gene: TRBV19; j_gene: TRBJ2-2; CDR3aa: CASSKQYGELFF; CDR3nt: TGTGCCAGTAGTAAGCAGTACGGGGAGCTGTTTTTT
abundance: -; d_gene: -; v_gene: TRBV15; j_gene: TRBJ2-5; CDR3aa: CATSFSPGGQETQYF; CDR3nt: TGTGCCACCAGCTTTTCTCCTGGTGGCCAAGAGACCCAGTACTTC
abundance: few; d_gene: -; v_gene: TRBV6-2/TRBV6-3; j_gene: TRBJ2-7; CDR3aa: CASSKTRGQDSYEQYF; CDR3nt: TGTGCCAGCAGTAAAACGAGGGGACAAGATTCCTACGAGCAGTACTTC
abundance: few; d_gene: -; v_gene: TRBV12-3/TRBV12-4; j_gene: TRBJ1-1; CDR3aa: CASSSRRQSRATEAFF; CDR3nt: TGTGCCAGCAGTTCCAGACGACAGAGCCGGGCGACTGAAGCTTTCTTT
abundance: -; d_gene: -; v_gene: TRBV7-2; j_gene: TRBJ2-1; CDR3aa: CASSLAWGRKVAYNEQFF; CDR3nt: TGTGCCAGCAGCTTAGCGTGGGGCAGAAAGGTCGCCTACAATGAGCAGTTCTTC
abundance: -; d_gene: -; v_gene: TRBV7-2; j_gene: TRBJ1-5; CDR3aa: CASSPTIGARNQPQHF; CDR3nt: TGTGCCAGCAGCCCCACTATCGGGGCCCGCAATCAGCCCCAGCATTTT
abundance: -; d_gene: -; v_gene: TRBV7-2; j_gene: TRBJ2-3; CDR3aa: CASSPPGTGRTDTQYF; CDR3nt: TGTGCCAGCAGCCCACCTGGGACTGGCCGCACAGATACGCAGTATTTT
abundance: few; d_gene: -; v_gene: TRBV5-1; j_gene: TRBJ2-6; CDR3aa: CASSSNPGELANVLTF; CDR3nt: TGCGCCAGCAGCTCAAACCCAGGAGAGCTGGCCAACGTCCTGACTTTC
abundance: -; d_gene: -; v_gene: TRBV20-1; j_gene: TRBJ2-7; CDR3aa: CSAYPSPSMGEQYF; CDR3nt: TGCAGTGCGTACCCCTCACCGAGCATGGGAGAGCAGTACTTC
abundance: -; d_gene: -; v_gene: TRBV12-3/TRBV12-4; j_gene: TRBJ2-5; CDR3aa: CASSYRPEETQYF; CDR3nt: TGTGCCAGCAGTTATAGACCGGAGGAGACCCAGTACTTC
abundance: few; d_gene: -; v_gene: TRBV28; j_gene: TRBJ1-1; CDR3aa: CASSFDGNTEAFF; CDR3nt: TGTGCCAGCAGTTTCGATGGGAACACTGAAGCTTTCTTT
abundance: many; d_gene: TRBD2; v_gene: TRBV4-2; j_gene: TRBJ2-1; CDR3aa: CASSQDSGTSGFYNEQFF; CDR3nt: TGTGCCAGCAGCCAAGATAGCGGGACTAGCGGATTCTACAATGAGCAGTTCTTC
abundance: few; d_gene: -; v_gene: TRBV28; j_gene: TRBJ2-1; CDR3aa: CASSSLPVSGRVDEQFF; CDR3nt: TGTGCCAGCAGTTCCCTACCGGTGAGCGGGCGTGTAGATGAGCAGTTCTTC
abundance: -; d_gene: -; v_gene: TRBV7-9; j_gene: TRBJ1-2; CDR3aa: CASSDGGYGYTF; CDR3nt: TGTGCCAGCAGCGATGGGGGCTACGGCTACACCTTC
abundance: -; d_gene: -; v_gene: TRBV28; j_gene: TRBJ2-5; CDR3aa: CASNLSWETQYF; CDR3nt: TGTGCCAGCAACCTCTCATGGGAGACCCAGTACTTC
abundance: many; d_gene: TRBD1; v_gene: TRBV11-1; j_gene: TRBJ2-2; CDR3aa: CASRKPRQGMGSTGELFF; CDR3nt: TGTGCCAGCAGAAAACCAAGACAGGGGATGGGATCTACCGGGGAGCTGTTTTTT
abundance: few; d_gene: TRBD1; v_gene: TRBV6-2/TRBV6-3; j_gene: TRBJ1-5; CDR3aa: CASVDRGWQPQHF; CDR3nt: TGTGCAAGCGTCGACAGGGGATGGCAGCCCCAGCATTTT
abundance: -; d_gene: TRBD2; v_gene: TRBV28; j_gene: TRBJ2-7; CDR3aa: CASFGLAGPYEQYF; CDR3nt: TGTGCCAGTTTTGGACTAGCCGGGCCCTACGAGCAGTACTTC